Listed here is a single TCR beta chain. The data were obtained in a study of early T cells in non-severe SARS-CoV-2 infection. Study context: Unsorted whole-blood RNA was sequenced in bulk, leaving chains unpaired.

One entry per CDR3 protein results from TCRdb running MiXCR on the 5' RACE reads. This table holds 70,000 to 85,000 distinct CDR3 sequences, about 12% found once. The receptor was derived from an adult who was a healthcare worker with PCR-confirmed SARS-CoV-2 infection or an uninfected control (not recorded which). Sequences were obtained from whole blood.

The chain's CDR3 is CASSLTSAGGFGYTF. CDR3 sequence (DNA): TGTGCCAGCAGCTTAACTTCTGCAGGGGGATTTGGCTACACCTTC. This sequence joins TRBV7-3 and TRBJ1-2; 7 bases align to TRBD1. Losses at the gene ends were 0 bases for V and 7 bases for J; bases not matched to a gene: 8. The germline V gene has CDR1 SGHTA and CDR2 FQGTGA. CDR3 length: 15 residues.